The 13 T cell receptor beta chains reported below all come from one sample, sequenced in a study of CD8+CD57+ T cells in acquired aplastic anemia. The TCR beta profiling, which covered VDJ combination and CDR3 sequence, was carried out using genomic DNA as the template. TCRdb passed the reads through MiXCR, listing each CDR3 protein once. This table has approximately 200,000 distinct CDR3 sequences, over 60% appearing once. The sample was sorted CD4+, CD8+, or CD8+CD57+ T cells (not recorded which) from PBMCs. Receptors were obtained from a human donor with severe aplastic anemia or a healthy control (not recorded which).

This clonotype was picked up a small number of times. The chain couples TRBV5-6 to TRBJ2-4; 11 bases align to TRBD2. Germline V gene data show CDR1 as SGHDT and CDR2 as YYEEEE. Losses at the gene ends were 6 bases for V and 1 base for J; bases not matched to a gene: 9. The CDR3 runs 17 residues. CDR3 region: CASKLAGGGGAKNIQYF. The CDR3 DNA is TGTGCCAGCAAGCTAGCGGGGGGCGGAGGGGCCAAAAACATTCAGTACTTC.

This clonotype has just a few counts. The chain uses TRBV18 and TRBJ1-2; 8 bases are a match to TRBD1. V lost 5 bases to trimming and J lost 0 bases; unmatched junction nucleotides: 11. Per germline, CDR1 KGHSH and CDR2 LQKENI. The CDR3 extends over 17 amino acids. CDR3 loop: CASSSSGGNFPNYGYTF. The CDR3 DNA follows: TGTGCCAGCTCATCTTCAGGGGGCAACTTTCCTAACTATGGCTACACCTTC.

The chain carries TRBV12-5 and TRBJ2-5; 7 nucleotides align to TRBD2. The CDR3 runs to 16 residues. CDR1 and CDR2 from the germline V gene are LGHNT and FRNRAP. CDR3 residues: CASSFDSGGTGETQYF. The CDR3 DNA reads TGTGCCAGCAGTTTTGATTCGGGGGGAACGGGAGAGACCCAGTACTTC.

This clonotype was seen at least ten times. V usage is TRBV19 and J usage is TRBJ2-7, with D perhaps matching TRBD1 (5 bases). Germline V gene lookup returns CDR1 LNHDA and CDR2 SQIVND (reference sequence). The CDR3 has 11 amino acids. V shed 6 bases and J shed 5 bases, with 8 bases lying between them. The CDR3 nucleotides read TGTGCCAGTAGCACAGGTAACGAGCAGTACTTC. Translating gives CASSTGNEQYF.

This clonotype came up once. The V call is TRBV24-1, the J call TRBJ2-3; tentatively, D is TRBD1 or TRBD2 (5 bases each). V was trimmed by 2 bases and J by 0 bases, leaving 8 bases between them. Germline CDR1 reads KGHDR; CDR2 reads SFDVKD. The CDR3 is 15 residues long. The CDR3 DNA reads as TGTGCCACCAGTGATTCCAGGGACAGCACAGATACGCAGTATTTT. The encoded protein is CATSDSRDSTDTQYF.

The chain uses TRBV2 and TRBJ2-3, with TRBD1 matching over 7 bases. Germline V gene sequence: CDR1 SNHLY, CDR2 FYNNEI. J was trimmed by 0 bases and V by 6 bases; bases with no gene match: 3. CDR3 size: 14 residues. This CDR3 reads CASRGQISTDTQYF. CDR3 nucleotide sequence: TGTGCCAGCAGGGGACAGATTAGCACAGATACGCAGTATTTT.

The gene calls are TRBV5-1 and TRBJ2-3; TRBD1 aligns across 7 bases. After removal of 0 bases from V and 2 bases from J, the junction contained 6 bases not matched to a gene. CDR1 and CDR2 (germline): SGHRS, YFSETQ. CDR3 length: 16 residues. The CDR3 DNA reads as TGCGCCAGCAGCTTGGCGACAGGGAGATTCACAGATACGCAGTATTTT. Protein sequence: CASSLATGRFTDTQYF. Supplemented by reference TRBV5-1 and TRBJ2-3, the full variable domain reads KAGVTQTPRYLIKTRGQQVTLSCSPISGHRSVSWYQQTPGQGLQFLFEYFSETQRNKGNFPGRFSGRQFSNSRSEMNVSTLELGDSALYLCASSLATGRFTDTQYFGPGTRLTVL.

The genes are TRBV20-1 and TRBJ1-2, with unresolved D. The CDR3 extends over 12 amino acids. V lost 8 bases, J lost 0 bases, and 10 bases lay in between. Germline CDR1 is DFQATT and CDR2 is SNEGSKA (reference sequence). CDR3 residues: CSFFVPNYGYTF. Written as DNA, the CDR3 is TGCAGTTTTTTCGTCCCTAACTATGGCTACACCTTC.

This chain links TRBV2 with TRBJ2-3, with D perhaps TRBD2 (5 bases). The germline V gene encodes CDR1 SNHLY and CDR2 FYNNEI. Between the trimmed V and J ends, which lost 4 bases and 5 bases, there was a span of 16 bases. This CDR3 is built from 15 residues. The CDR3 DNA follows: TGTGCCAGCAGTGCCGGGAATAAGCCGGGAGATACGCAGTATTTT. It is translated as CASSAGNKPGDTQYF.

Written as DNA, the CDR3 is TGTGCCAGCAGCTTGGTGGGACAGGGGAGCTACGAGCAGTACTTC. This sequence encodes CASSLVGQGSYEQYF. The chain employs TRBV7-9 and TRBJ2-7, with 10 bases identical to TRBD1. Per the germline V gene, CDR1 is SEHNR and CDR2 is FQNEAQ (reference sequence). The CDR3 is 15 residues long. Trimming at V came to 3 bases and at J to 3 bases, leaving 5 bases not matched to a gene.

This clonotype was counted ten times or more. The rearrangement uses TRBV2 and TRBJ2-7; no firm D call. The V and J ends lost 1 base and 3 bases respectively, with 4 bases between them. From germline, CDR1 is SNHLY and CDR2 FYNNEI. CDR3 length: 12 residues. This CDR3 reads CASSEGSYEQYF. As DNA, the CDR3 is TGTGCCAGCAGTGAAGGGAGCTACGAGCAGTACTTC.

This clonotype has a count of ten or more. V and J are TRBV18 and TRBJ2-7; D possibly corresponds to TRBD1 (5 bases). Looked up from germline, CDR1 is KGHSH and CDR2 is LQKENI. Trimming pared 0 bases from V and 0 bases from J, leaving 9 bases between. This CDR3 comprises 15 residues. The chain's CDR3 is CASSPPRQNSYEQYF. The CDR3 DNA is TGTGCCAGCTCACCACCGAGACAGAACTCCTACGAGCAGTACTTC.

The CDR3 loop is CASSLVENTQYF. CDR3 DNA sequence: TGTGCCAGCAGCTTAGTTGAAAATACGCAGTATTTT. The chain recombines TRBV7-8 with TRBJ2-3; D is unclear. This CDR3 has 12 amino acids. CDR1 SGHVS and CDR2 FQNEAQ come from the germline V gene. Trimming cost V 1 base and J 7 bases, with 6 bases left between them. Variable domain in full (rest from reference TRBV7-8 and TRBJ2-3): GAGVSQSPRYKVAKRGQDVALRCDPISGHVSLFWYQQALGQGPEFLTYFQNEAQLDKSGLPSDRFFAERPEGSVSTLKIQRTQQEDSAVYLCASSLVENTQYFGPGTRLTVL.